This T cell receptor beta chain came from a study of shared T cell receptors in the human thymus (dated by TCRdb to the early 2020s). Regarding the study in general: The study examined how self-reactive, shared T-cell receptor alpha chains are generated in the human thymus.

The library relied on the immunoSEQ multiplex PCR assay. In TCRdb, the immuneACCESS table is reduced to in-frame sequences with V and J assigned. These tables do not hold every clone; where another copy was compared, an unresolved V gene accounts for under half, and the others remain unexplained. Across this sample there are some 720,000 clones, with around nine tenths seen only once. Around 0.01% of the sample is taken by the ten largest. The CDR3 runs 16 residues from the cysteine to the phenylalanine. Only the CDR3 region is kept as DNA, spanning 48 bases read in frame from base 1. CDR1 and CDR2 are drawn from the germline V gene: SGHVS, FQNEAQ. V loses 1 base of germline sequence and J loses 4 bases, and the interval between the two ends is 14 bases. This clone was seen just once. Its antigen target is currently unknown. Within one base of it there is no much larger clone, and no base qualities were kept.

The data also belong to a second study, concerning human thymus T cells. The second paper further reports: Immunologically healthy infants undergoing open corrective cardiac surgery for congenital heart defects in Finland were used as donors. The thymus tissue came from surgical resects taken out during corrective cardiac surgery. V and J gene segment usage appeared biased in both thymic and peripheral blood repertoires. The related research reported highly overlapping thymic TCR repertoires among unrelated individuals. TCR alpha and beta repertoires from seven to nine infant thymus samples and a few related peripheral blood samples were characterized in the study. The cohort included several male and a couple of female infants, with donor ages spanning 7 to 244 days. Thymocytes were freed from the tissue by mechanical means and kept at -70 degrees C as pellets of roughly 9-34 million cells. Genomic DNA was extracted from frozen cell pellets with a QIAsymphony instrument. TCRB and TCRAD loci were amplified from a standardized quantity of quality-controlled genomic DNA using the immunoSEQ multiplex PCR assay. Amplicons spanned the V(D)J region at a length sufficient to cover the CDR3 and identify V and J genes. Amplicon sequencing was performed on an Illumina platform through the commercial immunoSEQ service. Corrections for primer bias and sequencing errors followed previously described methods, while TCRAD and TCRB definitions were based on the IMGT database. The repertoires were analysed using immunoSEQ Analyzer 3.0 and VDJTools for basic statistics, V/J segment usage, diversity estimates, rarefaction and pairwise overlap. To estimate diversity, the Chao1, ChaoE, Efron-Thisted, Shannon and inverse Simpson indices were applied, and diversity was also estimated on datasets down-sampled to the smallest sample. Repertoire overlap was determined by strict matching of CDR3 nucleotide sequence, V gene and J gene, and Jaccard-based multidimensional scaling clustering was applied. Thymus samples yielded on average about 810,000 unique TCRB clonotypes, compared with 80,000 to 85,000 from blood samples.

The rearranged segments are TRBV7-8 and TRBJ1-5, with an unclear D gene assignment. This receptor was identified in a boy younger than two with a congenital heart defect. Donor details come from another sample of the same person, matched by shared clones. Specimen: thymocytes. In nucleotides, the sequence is TGTGCCAGCAGCTTAGAGGCGAACAGTCTAAATCAGCCCCAGCATTTT. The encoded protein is CASSLEANSLNQPQHF.